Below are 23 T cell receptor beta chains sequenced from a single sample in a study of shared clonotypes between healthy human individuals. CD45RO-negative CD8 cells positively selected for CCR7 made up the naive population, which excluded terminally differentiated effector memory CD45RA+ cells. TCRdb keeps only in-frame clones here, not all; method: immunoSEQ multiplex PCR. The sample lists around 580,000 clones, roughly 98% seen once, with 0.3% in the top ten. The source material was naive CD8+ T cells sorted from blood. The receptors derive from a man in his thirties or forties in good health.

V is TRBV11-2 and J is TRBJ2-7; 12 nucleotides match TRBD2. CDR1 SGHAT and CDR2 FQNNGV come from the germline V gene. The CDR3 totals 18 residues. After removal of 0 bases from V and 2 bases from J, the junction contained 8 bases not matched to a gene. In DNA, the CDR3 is TGTGCCAGCAGCTTAGACGGACTAGCGGGGCGGATCGCCTACGAGCAGTACTTC. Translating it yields CASSLDGLAGRIAYEQYF.

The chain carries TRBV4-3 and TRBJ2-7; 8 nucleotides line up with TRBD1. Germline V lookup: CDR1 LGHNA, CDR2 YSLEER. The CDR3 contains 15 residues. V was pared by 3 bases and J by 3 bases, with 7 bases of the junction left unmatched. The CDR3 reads CASSHSGTGIYEQYF. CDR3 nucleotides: TGCGCCAGCAGCCATTCCGGGACAGGAATCTACGAGCAGTACTTC.

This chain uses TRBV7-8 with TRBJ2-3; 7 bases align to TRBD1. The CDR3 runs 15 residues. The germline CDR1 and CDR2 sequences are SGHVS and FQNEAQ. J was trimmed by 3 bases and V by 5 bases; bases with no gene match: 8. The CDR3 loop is CASSVDQGVTDTQYF. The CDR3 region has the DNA TGTGCCAGCAGCGTAGATCAGGGGGTAACAGATACGCAGTATTTT.

Here the CDR3 DNA reads TGTGCCAGCAGCCGCGCGGGACAGCAACCTTCTGGGGCCAACGTCCTGACTTTC. Translation gives CASSRAGQQPSGANVLTF. This chain uses TRBV5-4 with TRBJ2-6, with D possibly being TRBD1 (7 bases). The V and J ends lost 4 bases and 1 base respectively, with 18 bases between them. This CDR3 contains 18 residues. CDR1 is SGHNT and CDR2 is YYREEE in the germline V gene (reference sequence).

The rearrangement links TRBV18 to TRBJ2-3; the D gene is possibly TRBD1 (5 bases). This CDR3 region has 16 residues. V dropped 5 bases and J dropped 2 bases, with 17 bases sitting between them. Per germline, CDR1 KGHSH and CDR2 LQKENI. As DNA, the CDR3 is TGTGCCAGCTCAAAGCCGACAGTCTCGACCACAGATACGCAGTATTTT. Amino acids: CASSKPTVSTTDTQYF.

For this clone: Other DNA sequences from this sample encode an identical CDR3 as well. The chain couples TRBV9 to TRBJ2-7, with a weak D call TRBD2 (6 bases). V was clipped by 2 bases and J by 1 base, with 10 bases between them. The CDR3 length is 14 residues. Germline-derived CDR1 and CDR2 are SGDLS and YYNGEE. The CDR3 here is CASSVGGSSYEQYF. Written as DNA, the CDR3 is TGTGCCAGCAGCGTGGGGGGAAGTTCCTACGAGCAGTACTTC.

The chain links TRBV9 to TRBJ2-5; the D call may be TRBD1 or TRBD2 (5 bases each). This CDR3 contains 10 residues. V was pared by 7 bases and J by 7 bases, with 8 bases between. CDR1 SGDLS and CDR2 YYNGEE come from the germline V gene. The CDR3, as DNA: TGTGCCAGCGGGGGAATGACCCAGTACTTC. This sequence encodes CASGGMTQYF.

DNA of the CDR3: TGTGCCAGCAGCCCAGGGGGCGGGTTCTCCTACGAGCAGTACTTC. Amino acids: CASSPGGGFSYEQYF. The chain uses TRBV11-3 and TRBJ2-7; 8 bases map to TRBD1. After removal of 5 bases from V and 0 bases from J, the junction contained 6 bases not matched to a gene. This CDR3 has 15 amino acids. Per the germline V gene, CDR1 is SGHNT and CDR2 is YENEEA. The full variable domain, rest sourced from reference TRBV11-3 and TRBJ2-7, is EAGVVQSPRYKIIEKKQPVAFWCNPISGHNTLYWYLQNLGQGPELLIRYENEEAVDDSQLPKDRFSAERLKGVDSTLKIQPAELGDSAVYLCASSPGGGFSYEQYFGPGTRLTVT.

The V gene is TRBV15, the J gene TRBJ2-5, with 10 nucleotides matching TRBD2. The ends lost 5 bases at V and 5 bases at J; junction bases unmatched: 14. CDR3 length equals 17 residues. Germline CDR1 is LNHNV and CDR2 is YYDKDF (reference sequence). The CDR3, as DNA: TGTGCCACCAGCCCGAATCCACTAGCGGGAACCGGGGAGACCCAGTACTTC. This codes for CATSPNPLAGTGETQYF.

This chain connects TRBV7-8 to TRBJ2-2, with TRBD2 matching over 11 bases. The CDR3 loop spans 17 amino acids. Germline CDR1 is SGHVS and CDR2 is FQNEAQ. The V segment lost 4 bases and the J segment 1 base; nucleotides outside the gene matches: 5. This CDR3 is CASSWPGLAGNTGELFF. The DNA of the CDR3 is TGTGCCAGCAGCTGGCCTGGACTAGCGGGGAACACCGGGGAGCTGTTTTTT.

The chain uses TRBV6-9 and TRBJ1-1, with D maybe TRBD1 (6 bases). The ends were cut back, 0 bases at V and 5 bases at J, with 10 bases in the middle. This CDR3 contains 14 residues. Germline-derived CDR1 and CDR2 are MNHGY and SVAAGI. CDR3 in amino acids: CASSYSKGGTEAFF. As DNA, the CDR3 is TGTGCCAGCAGTTATTCGAAGGGGGGAACTGAAGCTTTCTTT.

In DNA, the CDR3 is TGTGCCAGCAGTTACCCAAAGGGGCCCCAGCATTTT. Amino acids: CASSYPKGPQHF. The gene calls are TRBV6-5 and TRBJ1-5; D is undetermined. Per the germline V gene, CDR1 is MNHEY and CDR2 is SVGAGI. The CDR3 has 12 amino acids. Trimming took off 2 bases at V and 9 bases at J, with 8 bases between the two ends.

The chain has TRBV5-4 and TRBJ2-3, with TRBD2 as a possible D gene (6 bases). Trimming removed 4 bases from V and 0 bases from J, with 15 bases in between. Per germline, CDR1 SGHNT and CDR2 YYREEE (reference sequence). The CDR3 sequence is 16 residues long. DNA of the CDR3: TGTGCCAGCAGCCCCCTTCGGGACTCAAGCACAGATACGCAGTATTTT. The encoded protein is CASSPLRDSSTDTQYF.

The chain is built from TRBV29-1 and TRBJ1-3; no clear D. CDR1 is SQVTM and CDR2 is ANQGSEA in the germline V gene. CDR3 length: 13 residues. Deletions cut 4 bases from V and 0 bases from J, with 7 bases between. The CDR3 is CSVVSSSGNTIYF. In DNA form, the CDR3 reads TGCAGCGTTGTATCATCCTCTGGAAACACCATATATTTT.

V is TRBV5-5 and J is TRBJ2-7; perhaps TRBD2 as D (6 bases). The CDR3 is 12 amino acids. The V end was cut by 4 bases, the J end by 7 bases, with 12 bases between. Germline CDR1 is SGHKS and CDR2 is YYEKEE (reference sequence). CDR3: CASSTGSPEQYF. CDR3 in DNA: TGTGCCAGCAGCACCGGGAGCCCGGAGCAGTACTTC. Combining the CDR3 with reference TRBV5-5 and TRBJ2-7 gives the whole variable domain DAGVTQSPTHLIKTRGQQVTLRCSPISGHKSVSWYQQVLGQGPQFIFQYYEKEERGRGNFPDRFSARQFPNYSSELNVNALLLGDSALYLCASSTGSPEQYFGPGTRLTVT.

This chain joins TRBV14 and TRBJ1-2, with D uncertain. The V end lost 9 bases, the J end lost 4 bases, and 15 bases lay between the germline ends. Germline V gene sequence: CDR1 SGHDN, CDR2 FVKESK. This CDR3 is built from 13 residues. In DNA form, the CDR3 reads TGTGCCAGTGGGTACGTTGGCGGCTATGGCTACACCTTC. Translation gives CASGYVGGYGYTF.

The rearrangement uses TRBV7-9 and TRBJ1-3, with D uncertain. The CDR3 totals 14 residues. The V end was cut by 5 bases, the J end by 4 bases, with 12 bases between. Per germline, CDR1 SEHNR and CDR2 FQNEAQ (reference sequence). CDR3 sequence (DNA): TGTGCCAGCAGCAAGCTTAGCACCGGAAACACCATATATTTT. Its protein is CASSKLSTGNTIYF.

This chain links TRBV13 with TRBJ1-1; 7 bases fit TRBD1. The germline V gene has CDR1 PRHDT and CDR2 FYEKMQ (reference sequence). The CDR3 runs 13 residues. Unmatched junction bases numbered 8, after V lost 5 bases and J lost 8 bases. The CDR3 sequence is CASSTIDREEAFF. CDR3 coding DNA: TGTGCCAGCAGCACCATAGACAGGGAGGAAGCTTTCTTT.

In DNA form, the CDR3 reads TGTGCCAGCAGTCCCGGGACTAGTGACTACGAGCAGTACTTC. Protein sequence: CASSPGTSDYEQYF. The chain links TRBV28 to TRBJ2-7, with TRBD2 matching over 8 bases. V was clipped by 5 bases and J by 3 bases; unmatched bases: 6. Per germline, CDR1 MDHEN and CDR2 SYDVKM. The CDR3 is 14 residues long.

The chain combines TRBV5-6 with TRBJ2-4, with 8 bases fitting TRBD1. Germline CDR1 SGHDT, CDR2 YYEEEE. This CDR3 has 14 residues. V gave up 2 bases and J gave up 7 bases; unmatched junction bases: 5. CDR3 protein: CASSFGTGLNIQYF. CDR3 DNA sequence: TGTGCCAGCAGCTTTGGGACAGGTTTGAACATTCAGTACTTC.

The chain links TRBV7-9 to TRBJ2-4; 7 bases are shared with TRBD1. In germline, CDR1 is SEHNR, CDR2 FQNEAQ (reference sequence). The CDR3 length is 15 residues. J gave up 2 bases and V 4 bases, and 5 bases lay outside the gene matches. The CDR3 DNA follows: TGTGCCAGCAGCTCCAACAGGGGTCCCAAAAACATTCAGTACTTC. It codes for CASSSNRGPKNIQYF.

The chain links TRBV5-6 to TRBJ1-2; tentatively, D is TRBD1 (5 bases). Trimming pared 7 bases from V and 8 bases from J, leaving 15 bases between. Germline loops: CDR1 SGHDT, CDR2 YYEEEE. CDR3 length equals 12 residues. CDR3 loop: CASGRLGDGYTF. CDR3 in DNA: TGTGCCAGCGGCCGACTCGGGGACGGCTACACCTTC.

The CDR3 is CATSRGGQRDEKLFF. The CDR3 DNA is TGTGCCACCAGCAGAGGCGGACAGCGAGATGAAAAACTGTTTTTT. This sequence joins TRBV15 and TRBJ1-4; a possible D gene is TRBD1 (6 bases). The CDR3 loop spans 15 amino acids. Germline-derived CDR1 and CDR2 are LNHNV and YYDKDF (reference sequence). Trimming cost V 1 base and J 6 bases, with 12 bases left between them.